The source of this T cell receptor (beta chain) is a study of cytomegalovirus exposure and HLA in healthy donors. The V gene lost 7 bases and the J gene lost 3 bases, with 18 bases spanning the gap. The length of the CDR3 is 14 residues. In germline, CDR1 is GTSNPN, CDR2 SVGIG (reference sequence). 60 Vbeta and 13 Jbeta primers were used in PCR. The data were produced by immunoSEQ multiplex PCR, yet TCRdb's version contains in-frame clones alone and is incomplete. Here the sample spans about 220,000 clones, 75% to 80% being singletons. Sequenced sample: PBMCs. The receptor comes from a male donor in good health and CMV-seronegative. The chain recombines TRBV30 with TRBJ1-2; possible D gene TRBD1, 5 bases. The CDR3 sequence is CASTAGRRDYGYTF. CDR3 nucleotides: TGTGCCTCTACTGCGGGACGGCGAGACTATGGCTACACCTTC. Complete variable domain (other parts from reference TRBV30 and TRBJ1-2): SQTIHQWPATLVQPVGSPLSLECTVEGTSNPNLYWYRQAAGRGLQLLFYSVGIGQISSEVPQNLSASRPQDRQFILSSKKLLLSDSGFYLCASTAGRRDYGYTFGSGTRLTVV.